A selection of T cell receptor beta chains follows, all from one sample in a study of cytomegalovirus exposure and HLA in healthy donors. Here immunoSEQ multiplex PCR was the method, and the copy in TCRdb shows in-frame clones only, minus some. The table records about 89,000 clones, 65% to 85% of them present only once. The source material was PBMCs. The receptors originated from a man aged 25-45 years in good health and CMV-seronegative. Both conserved end residues are part of each CDR3. A D gene is named only where the DNA matches it firmly. Clone size, where shown, is once, few, many, or a class for clones that have expanded.

TRBD1	-	TRBJ1-4	TRBV7-9	14	TGTGCCAGCAGCTTAAGGTCAGGGGGAGAAAAACTGTTTTTT	CASSLRSGGEKLFF
-	once	TRBJ2-5	TRBV5-1	13	TGCGCCAGCAGCCTAGATTCCAGGGTTCCCCAGTACTTC	CASSLDSRVPQYF
-	few	TRBJ2-3	TRBV29-1	13	TGCAGCGTTGAAGTTACTAGCACAGATACGCAGTATTTT	CSVEVTSTDTQYF
-	once	TRBJ1-5	TRBV6-9	15	TGTGCCAGCAATGACGGCACAGGGAATAATCAGCCCCAGCATTTT	CASNDGTGNNQPQHF
TRBD1	-	TRBJ2-7	TRBV5-6	14	TGTGCCAGCAGCTCAACAGGGGGTAACTACGAGCAGTACTTC	CASSSTGGNYEQYF
-	-	TRBJ1-2	TRBV7-9	15	TGTGCCAGCAGCCCTACTTCTATCTCTAACTATGGCTACACCTTC	CASSPTSISNYGYTF
-	-	TRBJ1-1	TRBV5-6	14	TGTGCCAGCAGCTTGACAGGGCTTAACACTGAAGCTTTCTTT	CASSLTGLNTEAFF
-	few	TRBJ2-1	TRBV27	14	TGTGCCAGCAGTTTAAGGGCAGGGGACAATGAGCAGTTCTTC	CASSLRAGDNEQFF
-	-	TRBJ1-2	TRBV30	14	TGTGCCTGGAGCCGCACAGGGCGAAACTATGGCTACACCTTC	CAWSRTGRNYGYTF
-	-	TRBJ2-2	TRBV6-5	15	TGTGCCAGCAGTAAAGGGGAAGTTAACACCGGGGAGCTGTTTTTT	CASSKGEVNTGELFF
-	-	TRBJ1-5	TRBV18	14	TGTGCCAGCTCACCAACGCGGGGAGAACAGCCCCAGCATTTT	CASSPTRGEQPQHF
-	-	TRBJ1-2	TRBV6-1	12	TGTGCCGGCCGTGGTACAAACTATGGCTACACCTTC	CAGRGTNYGYTF
-	-	TRBJ1-3	TRBV28	12	TGTGCCAGCAGTTTCAGGGGAAACACCATATATTTT	CASSFRGNTIYF
-	-	TRBJ1-1	TRBV5-1	14	TGCGCCAGCAGCTTGGCAGTGCTGAACACTGAAGCTTTCTTT	CASSLAVLNTEAFF
TRBD1	-	TRBJ2-6	TRBV2	17	TGTGCCAGCAGTGGGGGGACAGGCGACCCTGGGGCCAACGTCCTGACTTTC	CASSGGTGDPGANVLTF
-	-	TRBJ1-4	TRBV6-4	15	TGTGCCAGCAGTCCCCCGGGCAGCCGGGGAGAAAAACTGTTTTTT	CASSPPGSRGEKLFF
TRBD1	-	TRBJ2-7	TRBV5-1	14	TGCGCCAGCAGCTCGGGACAGGGGGCTTACGAGCAGTACTTC	CASSSGQGAYEQYF
-	-	TRBJ1-5	TRBV2	16	TGTGCCAGCGCGGGGGGTGGGGAGGGGGAAGGACAGCCCCAGCATTTT	CASAGGGEGEGQPQHF